These 22 T cell receptor beta chains originate from one sample sequenced in a study of technical replicates of blood from a handful of donors. The protocol was immunoSEQ multiplex PCR, while the TCRdb copy is restricted to in-frame clones and leaves out a portion. The sample contains approximately 12,000 clones, approximately 96% of which appear only once. Sample: PBMCs. These receptors all stem from a human donor in good health.

The rearrangement joins TRBV9 to TRBJ2-7; 7 bases fit TRBD2. Germline loops: CDR1 SGDLS, CDR2 YYNGEE. The CDR3 covers 15 residues. J gave up 4 bases and V 3 bases, and 10 bases lay outside the gene matches. This CDR3 is CASSAGTGGGYEQYF. The CDR3, as DNA: TGTGCCAGCAGCGCCGGGACGGGGGGAGGATACGAGCAGTACTTC.

The table lists this clone with a count of one. The chain has TRBV27 and TRBJ2-5, with 7 bases that match TRBD2. Germline V gene sequence: CDR1 MNHEY, CDR2 SMNVEV (reference sequence). V shed 0 bases, J shed 7 bases, and the junction held 5 bases outside the gene matches. The CDR3 is 14 amino acids. CDR3 DNA: TGTGCCAGCAGTTTATCAGCGGGGAGGGGGACCCAGTACTTC. It encodes CASSLSAGRGTQYF.

The rearrangement uses TRBV5-1 and TRBJ2-7, with 8 bases matching TRBD1. CDR3 length: 13 amino acids. Germline CDR1 is SGHRS and CDR2 is YFSETQ. V lost 2 bases and J lost 5; bases outside the gene matches: 3. The CDR3 DNA is TGCGCCAGCAGCTTAGACAGGGGAAACGAGCAGTACTTC. Protein: CASSLDRGNEQYF.

This clone was counted a single time. The J gene is TRBJ2-7, the V gene TRBV6-1, with 10 bases identical to TRBD2. The CDR3 runs to 13 residues. Trimming at V came to 7 bases and at J to 4 bases, leaving 4 bases not matched to a gene. CDR1 and CDR2 from the germline V gene are MNHNS and SASEGT. For the CDR3, the DNA is TGTGCCAGCACAGCGGGAGGGTTATACGAGCAGTACTTC. Its protein is CASTAGGLYEQYF.

The chain combines TRBV7-9 with TRBJ2-3, with 7 bases identical to TRBD1. V lost 5 bases and J lost 6; bases outside the gene matches: 5. Germline values: CDR1 SEHNR, CDR2 FQNEAQ (reference sequence). This CDR3 has 13 amino acids. The CDR3 nucleotides read TGTGCCAGCAGCCCGAGGGGGCCCGATACGCAGTATTTT. It specifies CASSPRGPDTQYF. Complete variable domain (other parts from reference TRBV7-9 and TRBJ2-3): DTGVSQNPRHKITKRGQNVTFRCDPISEHNRLYWYRQTLGQGPEFLTYFQNEAQLEKSRLLSDRFSAERPKGSFSTLEIQRTEQGDSAMYLCASSPRGPDTQYFGPGTRLTVL.

This chain uses TRBV5-1 with TRBJ2-3; the match to TRBD1 covers 8 bases. The CDR3 has 16 residues. CDR1 and CDR2 from the germline V gene are SGHRS and YFSETQ. Trimming at V came to 0 bases and at J to 5 bases, leaving 8 bases not matched to a gene. CDR3 sequence (DNA): TGCGCCAGCAGCTTGGCCAGGCCAGGGGGCGAAGATACGCAGTATTTT. Its protein is CASSLARPGGEDTQYF.

The V and J genes are TRBV6-6 and TRBJ2-2; TRBD1 agrees at 8 bases. This CDR3 spans 14 amino acids. Unmatched junction bases numbered 2, after V lost 6 bases and J lost 2 bases. From germline, CDR1 is MNHNY and CDR2 SVGAGI (reference sequence). CDR3 DNA: TGTGCCAGCAGGGACAGGGTAAACACCGGGGAGCTGTTTTTT. Protein product: CASRDRVNTGELFF.

This chain links TRBV5-6 with TRBJ2-3, with 12 bases identical to TRBD2. The germline V gene has CDR1 SGHDT and CDR2 YYEEEE. V was clipped by 4 bases and J by 5 bases; unmatched bases: 11. The CDR3 runs 17 residues. Here the CDR3 DNA reads TGTGCCAGCAGCAATAGGGGGACTAGCGGGTTCGGAGATACGCAGTATTTT. Its translation is CASSNRGTSGFGDTQYF.

The CDR3 sequence is CASGWETSGNGELFF. The CDR3 DNA is TGTGCTAGTGGTTGGGAGACTAGCGGTAACGGGGAGCTGTTTTTT. The chain recombines TRBV12-5 with TRBJ2-2; 9 bases map to TRBD2. Germline loops: CDR1 LGHNT, CDR2 FRNRAP. There are 15 residues in the CDR3. Trimming cost V 4 bases and J 7 bases; bases outside gene matches: 7.

The chain has TRBV19 and TRBJ1-1, with 7 nucleotides matching TRBD1. Germline loops: CDR1 LNHDA, CDR2 SQIVND (reference sequence). V trimming: 3 bases; J trimming: 4 bases; junction bases outside the gene matches: 5. The CDR3 spans 14 residues. The CDR3 sequence: CASSIGQGVTEAFF. Here the CDR3 DNA reads TGTGCCAGTAGTATCGGTCAGGGGGTCACTGAAGCTTTCTTT.

The V call is TRBV4-1, the J call TRBJ2-2, with 12 nucleotides matching TRBD2. V lost 1 base to trimming and J lost 5 bases; unmatched junction nucleotides: 8. Germline CDR1 reads MGHRA; CDR2 reads YSYEKL. This CDR3 is 18 amino acids long. CDR3 residues: CASSQVTSGRSTTGELFF. DNA for the CDR3: TGCGCCAGCAGCCAAGTCACTAGCGGGAGGAGTACGACCGGGGAGCTGTTTTTT.

The gene calls are TRBV7-6 and TRBJ2-1; 8 positions agree with TRBD2. The CDR3 is made up of 17 amino acids. Trimming took 1 base from V and 0 from J; bases not matched to a gene: 5. The germline V gene has CDR1 SGHVS and CDR2 FNYEAQ. The CDR3 DNA follows: TGTGCCAGCAGCTTAGGAGGAGCGGGAGCCTCCTACAATGAGCAGTTCTTC. It codes for CASSLGGAGASYNEQFF.

V and J are TRBV6-1 and TRBJ2-7, with TRBD1 matching over 8 bases. CDR3 length: 14 amino acids. Trimming removed 5 bases from V and 5 bases from J; junction bases left unmatched: 8. Germline V lookup: CDR1 MNHNS, CDR2 SASEGT. CDR3 nucleotides: TGTGCCAGCAGTAAGATTCAGGGGGCGGACGAGCAGTACTTC. Protein sequence: CASSKIQGADEQYF.

The V and J genes are TRBV11-2 and TRBJ2-5; D is ambiguous. Trimming pared 4 bases from V and 5 bases from J, leaving 20 bases between. The CDR3 is 16 amino acids. Germline lookup yields CDR1 SGHAT and CDR2 FQNNGV. The CDR3: CASSSYPRILMETQYF. The CDR3 DNA sequence: TGTGCCAGCAGCTCTTACCCAAGAATACTAATGGAGACCCAGTACTTC.

V is TRBV6-6 and J is TRBJ1-5, with TRBD1 identical over 10 bases. Germline values: CDR1 MNHNY, CDR2 SVGAGI (reference sequence). There are 15 residues in the CDR3. V gave up 8 bases and J gave up 1 base; unmatched junction bases: 5. The CDR3 loop reads CASSPGQGSNQPQHF. In DNA form, the CDR3 reads TGTGCCAGCTCCCCGGGACAGGGGAGCAATCAGCCCCAGCATTTT.

The chain employs TRBV28 and TRBJ2-7; TRBD2 matches 12 bases. CDR3 length equals 15 residues. The J segment lost 2 bases and the V segment lost 6 bases, leaving 5 bases of the junction unmatched. The germline V gene encodes CDR1 MDHEN and CDR2 SYDVKM. The CDR3: CASSSASGRAYEQYF. For the CDR3, the DNA is TGTGCCAGCAGCTCCGCTAGCGGGAGGGCCTACGAGCAGTACTTC.

V usage is TRBV19 and J usage is TRBJ2-1, with TRBD2 matching 9 bases. After removal of 10 bases from V and 3 bases from J, the junction contained 7 bases not matched to a gene. The germline V gene has CDR1 LNHDA and CDR2 SQIVND (reference sequence). This CDR3 region has 14 residues. This chain's CDR3 is CAIGTSRGYNEQFF. Here the CDR3 DNA reads TGTGCCATCGGGACTAGCCGCGGCTACAATGAGCAGTTCTTC.

The V gene is TRBV9, the J gene TRBJ2-5; TRBD2 matches at 9 bases. The germline V gene has CDR1 SGDLS and CDR2 YYNGEE. The CDR3 loop spans 16 amino acids. Trimming cost V 2 bases and J 1 base; bases outside gene matches: 6. The CDR3 coding sequence is TGTGCCAGCAGCGTCACTCAGACTAGCGGCCAAGAGACCCAGTACTTC. Translated: CASSVTQTSGQETQYF. The full variable domain, with the rest looked up from reference TRBV9 and TRBJ2-5, is DSGVTQTPKHLITATGQRVTLRCSPRSGDLSVYWYQQSLDQGLQFLIQYYNGEERAKGNILERFSAQQFPDLHSELNLSSLELGDSALYFCASSVTQTSGQETQYFGPGTRLLVL.

This chain uses TRBV7-2 with TRBJ2-5, with 7 nucleotides matching TRBD1. This CDR3 has 14 residues. Trimming cost V 5 bases and J 6 bases; bases outside gene matches: 9. Germline V gene sequence: CDR1 SGHTA, CDR2 FQGNSA. The CDR3 DNA sequence: TGTGCCAGCAGCCTCCGACAGGGTGGGAAGACCCAGTACTTC. Its protein is CASSLRQGGKTQYF.

For this clone: One junction end disagrees with the germline gene, perhaps due to a read error. This chain joins TRBV10-3 and TRBJ1-4, with a tentative D call TRBD1 (5 bases). The CDR3 extends over 15 amino acids. Germline assignment: CDR1 ENHRY and CDR2 SYGVKD. The CDR3 loop reads CAISESPGTNEKLFF. Written as DNA, the CDR3 is TGTGCCATCAGCGAGTCGCCAGGGACTAATGAAAAACTGTTTTTT.

This sequence joins TRBV4-1 and TRBJ2-7, with D perhaps TRBD1 (5 bases). Germline CDR1 reads MGHRA; CDR2 reads YSYEKL. Trimming removed 0 bases from V and 4 bases from J, with 13 bases in between. The CDR3 spans 15 residues. The CDR3 here is CASSQEVGQLYEQYF. CDR3 nucleotide sequence: TGCGCCAGCAGCCAAGAAGTGGGGCAGCTATACGAGCAGTACTTC.

The table lists this clone with a count of one. Here the CDR3 reads CASTESGTGSYEQYF. As DNA, the CDR3 is TGTGCCAGCACGGAATCCGGGACAGGGTCCTACGAGCAGTACTTC. This sequence joins TRBV28 and TRBJ2-7, with 9 bases lining up with TRBD1. Trimming took 7 bases from V and 1 from J; bases not matched to a gene: 8. The length of the CDR3 is 15 residues. Germline V gene sequence: CDR1 MDHEN, CDR2 SYDVKM.